The clone carrying this T cell receptor beta chain was counted between two and nine times. What it binds is unknown. Looked up from germline, CDR1 is KGHDR and CDR2 is SFDVKD. The CDR3 has 11 amino acids. V lost 4 bases, J lost 3 bases, and 3 bases lay in between. TCRdb reanalysed the reads using MiXCR and keeps one entry per CDR3 protein. The profile shows about 340,000 distinct CDR3 sequences, about 29% of them singletons. This sample was taken from a study of T cell repertoires in cytomegalovirus infection. Study information: It was recently identified HLA-C-restricted and well-studied HLA-B-restricted CMV epitopes that the study used. Matching HLA type, along with CMV infection, was indicated by public TCR beta signatures.

General study findings and limits: HLA-C-restricted CMV clonotypes gave the most frequent clonotype in two of eight donors. CMV carriers having the relevant HLA were flagged by cumulative public TCR beta family frequency.

The chain employs TRBV24-1 and TRBJ2-7; D is unclear. The sequencing used cultured PBMCs, collected from culture after CMV antigen stimulation. The TCR comes from a human donor in good health (CMV status not recorded). Some clones in this sample may be carry-over from other donors' samples. CDR3 in DNA: TGTGCCACCAGTGACAGCTACGAGCAGTACTTC. The encoded protein is CATSDSYEQYF.